Presented here are 21 T cell receptor beta chains from one specimen sequenced in a study of lymphopenia after photon versus proton radiotherapy. The method was immunoSEQ multiplex PCR; TCRdb's version includes in-frame clones alone and lacks a portion of them. The sample holds over 35,000 clones, 70% to 90% seen once. The sequencing used peripheral blood, collected from a patient treated with proton-based radiotherapy. These receptors were collected from a woman aged 70-85 years with pancreatic cancer. Some clones in this sample may be carry-over from other donors' samples.

The V gene is TRBV7-9, the J gene TRBJ2-7, with TRBD1 matching over 9 bases. The CDR3 length is 15 residues. V shed 3 bases, J shed 3 bases, and the junction held 6 bases outside the gene matches. Germline CDR1 SEHNR, CDR2 FQNEAQ (reference sequence). For the CDR3, the DNA is TGTGCCAGCAGCTTGTCGGGACAGGGAAACTACGAGCAGTACTTC. This sequence encodes CASSLSGQGNYEQYF.

This clone has only one observation. The chain combines TRBV10-3 with TRBJ2-7, with a tentative D call TRBD2 (7 bases). The germline CDR1 and CDR2 sequences are ENHRY and SYGVKD. There are 15 residues in the CDR3. V was pared by 2 bases and J by 7 bases, with 18 bases between. The CDR3 sequence is CAISEGEGVVGEQYF. As DNA, the CDR3 is TGTGCCATCAGTGAGGGGGAGGGGGTAGTGGGAGAGCAGTACTTC.

The rearrangement uses TRBV19 and TRBJ1-5; 8 bases are shared with TRBD1. Germline V CDR1 and CDR2: LNHDA, SQIVND (reference sequence). The CDR3 totals 14 residues. The junction had 6 bases not matched to a gene; V was cut back by 4 bases and J by 7 bases. CDR3: CASSNTGGRQPQHF. The CDR3 coding sequence is TGTGCCAGTAGTAATACAGGGGGAAGGCAGCCCCAGCATTTT.

This rearrangement joins TRBV28 to TRBJ2-1; D not resolved. The germline CDR1 and CDR2 sequences are MDHEN and SYDVKM. The CDR3 length is 15 residues. V was cut by 6 bases and J by 5 bases, with 17 bases left in between. The CDR3, as DNA: TGTGCCAGCAGACCGACTCCCCTAGGCCACAATGAGCAGTTCTTC. This codes for CASRPTPLGHNEQFF.

The genes are TRBV25-1 and TRBJ2-3; 9 bases fit TRBD1. Germline CDR1 is MGHDK and CDR2 is SYGVNS. The V and J ends lost 8 bases and 3 bases, in that order; junction bases with no gene match: 12. The CDR3 consists of 16 residues. For the CDR3, the DNA is TGTGCCAGCCAGGGGGCCCCGGGACAGGGAACAGATACGCAGTATTTT. Encoded protein: CASQGAPGQGTDTQYF.

The gene calls are TRBV28 and TRBJ1-5; perhaps TRBD1 as D (5 bases). The V end lost 2 bases, the J end lost 2 bases, and 10 bases lay between the germline ends. CDR1 is MDHEN, CDR2 SYDVKM, per germline. The CDR3 has 15 residues. CDR3 coding DNA: TGTGCCAGCAGTTTAGGGGGTATTGGCAATCAGCCCCAGCATTTT. Protein product: CASSLGGIGNQPQHF.

The chain carries TRBV19 and TRBJ2-3, with 12 bases aligning to TRBD2. CDR3 length equals 15 residues. The J segment lost 2 bases and the V segment lost 4 bases, leaving 1 base of the junction unmatched. From germline, CDR1 is LNHDA and CDR2 SQIVND (reference sequence). CDR3 nucleotide sequence: TGTGCCAGTAGTAGACTAGCGGGAGTCACAGATACGCAGTATTTT. It translates to CASSRLAGVTDTQYF.

The V gene is TRBV10-2, the J gene TRBJ2-1, with TRBD1 matching 9 bases. This CDR3 contains 14 residues. The germline V gene encodes CDR1 WSHSY and CDR2 SAAADI. The V and J ends lost 9 bases and 5 bases, in that order; junction bases with no gene match: 8. The CDR3 protein is CASLRQGDHNEQFF. CDR3 DNA sequence: TGCGCCAGTTTAAGACAGGGGGATCACAATGAGCAGTTCTTC.

This chain connects TRBV29-1 to TRBJ2-7; D call uncertain. The CDR3 spans 13 residues. The V end lost 3 bases, the J end lost 6 bases, and 15 bases lay between the germline ends. Germline values: CDR1 SQVTM, CDR2 ANQGSEA. DNA for the CDR3: TGCAGCGTTGAGCAGAGCTCCGTCGGCGAGCAGTACTTC. The encoded protein is CSVEQSSVGEQYF.

V gene TRBV20-1 combines with J gene TRBJ2-1; D not certain. The CDR3 has 11 amino acids. Trimming removed 6 bases from V and 4 bases from J, with 7 bases in between. CDR1 is DFQATT and CDR2 is SNEGSKA in the germline V gene (reference sequence). The CDR3 DNA reads TGCAGTGCGGAAGATTACAATGAGCAGTTCTTC. It yields the protein CSAEDYNEQFF.

The V call is TRBV5-1, the J call TRBJ1-1; TRBD1 matches 7 bases. The CDR3 covers 14 residues. The ends lost 4 bases at V and 1 base at J; junction bases unmatched: 4. Germline V gene sequence: CDR1 SGHRS, CDR2 YFSETQ. The CDR3 region is CASSQQGPNTEAFF. CDR3 in DNA: TGCGCCAGCAGCCAACAGGGGCCGAACACTGAAGCTTTCTTT.

The gene calls are TRBV7-2 and TRBJ2-7; 9 bases agree with TRBD2. The CDR3 sequence is 15 residues long. V lost 3 bases, J lost 2 bases, and 5 bases stayed unmatched. Germline assignment: CDR1 SGHTA and CDR2 FQGNSA. CDR3: CASSFGTSSTYEQYF. The CDR3 nucleotides read TGTGCCAGCAGCTTCGGGACTAGCTCTACCTACGAGCAGTACTTC.

The gene calls are TRBV6-5 and TRBJ2-1, with no clear D. The CDR3 covers 11 residues. Trimming shortened V by 6 bases and J by 6 bases, and 6 bases separated the two germline ends. CDR1 and CDR2 from the germline V gene are MNHEY and SVGAGI. CDR3 DNA: TGTGCCAGCAGAGGGTTCAATGAGCAGTTCTTC. Translation: CASRGFNEQFF.

CDR3 DNA: TGTGCCAGCAATAGACGGGCCGGGGAGCTGTTTTTT. This gives the protein CASNRRAGELFF. The chain couples TRBV6-5 to TRBJ2-2, with D unresolved. V was clipped by 7 bases and J by 6 bases, with 9 bases between them. Per the germline V gene, CDR1 is MNHEY and CDR2 is SVGAGI. The CDR3 extends over 12 amino acids.

This chain uses TRBV5-6 with TRBJ1-1; unclear D gene. V lost 7 bases and J 0 bases, leaving 10 bases between the germline ends. In germline, CDR1 is SGHDT, CDR2 YYEEEE. The CDR3 consists of 13 residues. The CDR3 DNA reads TGTGCCAGCGTTACTGGGATGAACACTGAAGCTTTCTTT. Translation: CASVTGMNTEAFF. The variable domain in full, with the rest retrieved from reference TRBV5-6 and TRBJ1-1, is DAGVTQSPTHLIKTRGQQVTLRCSPKSGHDTVSWYQQALGQGPQFIFQYYEEEERQRGNFPDRFSGHQFPNYSSELNVNALLLGDSALYLCASVTGMNTEAFFGQGTRLTVV.

The CDR3 nucleotides are TGTGCCAGCAAAAGGACACAAGATTACACAGATACGCAGTATTTT. Its translation is CASKRTQDYTDTQYF. The chain employs TRBV2 and TRBJ2-3; weak D call: TRBD1 (5 bases). Germline lookup yields CDR1 SNHLY and CDR2 FYNNEI. V was pared by 7 bases and J by 2 bases, with 16 bases between. The CDR3 is 15 residues long.

This chain uses TRBV9 with TRBJ1-1; D gene unclear. CDR1 and CDR2 (germline): SGDLS, YYNGEE. V was pared by 3 bases and J by 5 bases, with 11 bases between. This CDR3 is built from 13 residues. CDR3 residues: CASSAAGDTEAFF. CDR3 nucleotide sequence: TGTGCCAGCAGCGCCGCCGGGGATACTGAAGCTTTCTTT.

The V and J genes are TRBV5-1 and TRBJ1-3; D call uncertain. Germline V gene data show CDR1 as SGHRS and CDR2 as YFSETQ. The CDR3 loop spans 16 amino acids. V lost 0 bases and J lost 0, with 10 bases in between. This chain's CDR3 is CASSLGWANSGNTIYF. Written as DNA, the CDR3 is TGCGCCAGCAGCTTGGGTTGGGCCAACTCTGGAAACACCATATATTTT.

The rearrangement links TRBV7-2 to TRBJ1-5; no firm D call. The germline V gene encodes CDR1 SGHTA and CDR2 FQGNSA. The CDR3 is 15 residues long. V dropped 5 bases and J dropped 6 bases, with 17 bases sitting between them. The CDR3 DNA reads as TGTGCCAGCAGCACACGGGAGACCGTAGGTCAGCCCCAGCATTTT. Protein product: CASSTRETVGQPQHF.

The CDR3 protein is CASSESRSSGSLNEQFF. In nucleotides, the CDR3 is TGCGCCAGCAGTGAGTCGAGGTCTAGCGGGAGCCTAAATGAGCAGTTCTTC. V and J are TRBV10-1 and TRBJ2-1; 10 positions agree with TRBD2. The J segment lost 7 bases and the V segment lost 0 bases, leaving 9 bases of the junction unmatched. The V gene's germline CDR1 is WNHNN and CDR2 SYGVQD (reference sequence). The CDR3 has 17 residues.

This rearrangement joins TRBV5-4 to TRBJ2-5; 8 bases map to TRBD2. The V and J ends lost 4 bases and 5 bases, in that order; junction bases with no gene match: 13. Germline-derived CDR1 and CDR2 are SGHNT and YYREEE (reference sequence). The CDR3 is made up of 16 amino acids. In DNA, the CDR3 is TGTGCCAGCAGCGTTGGGTCAAGCGGGAGCGGTGAGACCCAGTACTTC. This gives the protein CASSVGSSGSGETQYF.